The T cell receptor (beta chain) described here comes from a study of cytomegalovirus exposure and HLA in healthy donors. Study outcomes and limitations: A few chains tied to CMV proved CMV antigen-specific in vitro. Differences between HLA loci emerged in a later analysis of TCR association rates, with DRB1 most and HLA-C fewest. In an earlier analysis, in fewer than 700 donors, most V segments appeared productive either ~87% or ~30% of the time.

Germline values: CDR1 MNHEY, CDR2 SMNVEV (reference sequence). V gave up 3 bases and J gave up 1 base; unmatched junction bases: 7. The CDR3 totals 16 residues. The PCR ran on 60 Vbeta and 13 Jbeta primers. Assay: immunoSEQ multiplex PCR; the TCRdb copy retains only in-frame clones and omits some. The table lists 150,000 to 200,000 clones, roughly 74% of them singletons. The table lists this clone with a few counts. What it recognizes is unknown. This TCR was recovered from a woman aged 25 to 39 in good health and CMV-seropositive. J is TRBJ1-1 and V is TRBV27; 8 bases are shared with TRBD1. The specimen sequenced was PBMCs. CDR3 sequence reads: CASSFYPGTGNTEAFF. The CDR3 bases are TGTGCCAGCAGTTTTTACCCCGGGACAGGGAACACTGAAGCTTTCTTT.